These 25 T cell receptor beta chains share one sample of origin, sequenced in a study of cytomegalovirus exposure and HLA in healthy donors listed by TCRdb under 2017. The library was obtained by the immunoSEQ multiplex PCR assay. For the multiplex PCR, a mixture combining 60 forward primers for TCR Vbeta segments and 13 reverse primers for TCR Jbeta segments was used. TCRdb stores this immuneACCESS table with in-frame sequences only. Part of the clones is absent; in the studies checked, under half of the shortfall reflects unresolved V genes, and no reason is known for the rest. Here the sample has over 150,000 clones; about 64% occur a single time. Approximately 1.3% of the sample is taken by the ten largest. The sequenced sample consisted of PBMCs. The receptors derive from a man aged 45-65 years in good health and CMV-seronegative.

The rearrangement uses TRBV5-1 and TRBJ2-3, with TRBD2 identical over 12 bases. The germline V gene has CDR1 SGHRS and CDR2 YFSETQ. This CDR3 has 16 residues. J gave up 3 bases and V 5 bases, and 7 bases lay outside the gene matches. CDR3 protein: CASRDTSGGLTDTQYF. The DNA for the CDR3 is TGCGCCAGCAGGGATACTAGCGGGGGGTTAACAGATACGCAGTATTTT.

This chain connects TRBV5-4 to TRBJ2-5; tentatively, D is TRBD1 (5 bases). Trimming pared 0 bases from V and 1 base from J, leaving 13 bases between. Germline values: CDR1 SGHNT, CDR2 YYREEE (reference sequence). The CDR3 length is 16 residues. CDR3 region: CASSLAGRAAQETQYF. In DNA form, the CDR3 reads TGTGCCAGCAGCTTGGCCGGCAGGGCAGCCCAAGAGACCCAGTACTTC.

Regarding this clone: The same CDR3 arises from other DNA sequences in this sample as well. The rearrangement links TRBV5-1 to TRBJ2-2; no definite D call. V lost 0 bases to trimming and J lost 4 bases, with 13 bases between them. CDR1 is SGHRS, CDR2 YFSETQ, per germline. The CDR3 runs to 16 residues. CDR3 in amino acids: CASSLDNPAGTGELFF. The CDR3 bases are TGCGCCAGCAGCTTGGACAACCCGGCAGGCACCGGGGAGCTGTTTTTT.

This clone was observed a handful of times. The CDR3 coding sequence is TGTGCCACCACTGACAGGGCGAACACTGAAGCTTTCTTT. Encoded protein: CATTDRANTEAFF. V and J are TRBV7-9 and TRBJ1-1; 7 bases map to TRBD1. Per germline, CDR1 SEHNR and CDR2 FQNEAQ (reference sequence). Trimming at V came to 10 bases and at J to 1 base, leaving 6 bases not matched to a gene. The CDR3 has 13 amino acids.

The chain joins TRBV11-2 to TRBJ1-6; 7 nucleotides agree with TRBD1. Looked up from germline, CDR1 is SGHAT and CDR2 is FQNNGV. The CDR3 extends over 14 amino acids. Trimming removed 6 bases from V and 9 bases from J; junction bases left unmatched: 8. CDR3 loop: CASSIRQGSSPLHF. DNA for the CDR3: TGTGCCAGCAGTATAAGACAGGGAAGTTCACCCCTCCACTTT.

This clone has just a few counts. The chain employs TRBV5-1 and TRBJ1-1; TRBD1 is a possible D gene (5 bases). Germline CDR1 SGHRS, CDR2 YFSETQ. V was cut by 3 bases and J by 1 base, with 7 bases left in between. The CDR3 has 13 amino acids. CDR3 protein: CASSYTGNTEAFF. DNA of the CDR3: TGCGCCAGCAGCTATACAGGGAACACTGAAGCTTTCTTT.

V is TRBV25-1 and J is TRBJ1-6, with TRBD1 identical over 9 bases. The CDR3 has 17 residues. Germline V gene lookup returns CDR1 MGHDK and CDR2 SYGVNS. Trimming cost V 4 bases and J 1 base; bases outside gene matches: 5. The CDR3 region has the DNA TGTGCCAGCAGTGCCTGGACAGGGGTGTCCTATAATTCACCCCTCCACTTT. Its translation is CASSAWTGVSYNSPLHF. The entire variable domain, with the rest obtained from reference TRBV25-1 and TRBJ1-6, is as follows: EADIYQTPRYLVIGTGKKITLECSQTMGHDKMYWYQQDPGMELHLIHYSYGVNSTEKGDLSSESTVSRIRTEHFPLTLESARPSHTSQYLCASSAWTGVSYNSPLHFGNGTRLTVT.

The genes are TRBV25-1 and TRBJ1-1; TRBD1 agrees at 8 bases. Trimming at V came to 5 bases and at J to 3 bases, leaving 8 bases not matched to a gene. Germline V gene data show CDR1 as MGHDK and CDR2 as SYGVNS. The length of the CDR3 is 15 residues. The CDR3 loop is CASSRAQGAYTEAFF. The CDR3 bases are TGTGCCAGCAGTCGGGCCCAGGGGGCTTACACTGAAGCTTTCTTT.

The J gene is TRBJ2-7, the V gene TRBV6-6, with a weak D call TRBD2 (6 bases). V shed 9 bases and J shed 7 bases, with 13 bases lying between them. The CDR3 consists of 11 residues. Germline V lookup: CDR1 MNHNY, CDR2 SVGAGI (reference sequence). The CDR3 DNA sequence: TGTGCCAGTTCCCACGCGGGGGAGCAGTACTTC. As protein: CASSHAGEQYF.

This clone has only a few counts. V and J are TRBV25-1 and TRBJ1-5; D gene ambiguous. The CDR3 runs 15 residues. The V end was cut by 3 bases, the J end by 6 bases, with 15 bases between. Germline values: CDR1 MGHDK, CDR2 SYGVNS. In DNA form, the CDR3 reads TGTGCCAGCAGTGACGGTGGAGGGAGTAGTCAGCCCCAGCATTTT. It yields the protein CASSDGGGSSQPQHF.

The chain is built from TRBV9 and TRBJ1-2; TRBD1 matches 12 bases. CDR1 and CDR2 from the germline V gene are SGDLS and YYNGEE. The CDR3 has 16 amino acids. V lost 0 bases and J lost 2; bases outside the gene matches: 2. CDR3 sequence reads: CASSVVGTGGNYGYTF. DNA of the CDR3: TGTGCCAGCAGCGTAGTGGGGACAGGGGGCAACTATGGCTACACCTTC.

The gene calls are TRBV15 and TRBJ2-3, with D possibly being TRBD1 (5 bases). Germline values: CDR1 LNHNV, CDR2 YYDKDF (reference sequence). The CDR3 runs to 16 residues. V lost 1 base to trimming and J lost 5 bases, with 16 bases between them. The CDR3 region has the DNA TGTGCCACCAGCAGAGGGCAACAGGTCGGCGGAGATACGCAGTATTTT. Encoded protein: CATSRGQQVGGDTQYF.

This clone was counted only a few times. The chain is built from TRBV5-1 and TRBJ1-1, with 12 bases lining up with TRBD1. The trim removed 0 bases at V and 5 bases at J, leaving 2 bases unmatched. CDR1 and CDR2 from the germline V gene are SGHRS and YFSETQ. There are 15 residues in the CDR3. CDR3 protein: CASSLAGQGATEAFF. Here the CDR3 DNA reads TGCGCCAGCAGCTTGGCGGGACAGGGGGCAACTGAAGCTTTCTTT.

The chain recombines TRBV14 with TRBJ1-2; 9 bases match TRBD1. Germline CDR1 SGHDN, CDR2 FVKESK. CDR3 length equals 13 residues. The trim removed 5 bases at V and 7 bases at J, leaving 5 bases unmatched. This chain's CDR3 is CASSYRTGVGYTF. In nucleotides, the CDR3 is TGTGCCAGCAGCTATCGGACAGGGGTTGGCTACACCTTC.

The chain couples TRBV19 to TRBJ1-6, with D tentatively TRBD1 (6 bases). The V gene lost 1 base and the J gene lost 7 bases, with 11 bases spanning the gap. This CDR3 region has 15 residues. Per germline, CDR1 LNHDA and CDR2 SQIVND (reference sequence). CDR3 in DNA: TGTGCCAGTAGTATAGTTGGGGGCGGCAATTCACCCCTCCACTTT. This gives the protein CASSIVGGGNSPLHF.

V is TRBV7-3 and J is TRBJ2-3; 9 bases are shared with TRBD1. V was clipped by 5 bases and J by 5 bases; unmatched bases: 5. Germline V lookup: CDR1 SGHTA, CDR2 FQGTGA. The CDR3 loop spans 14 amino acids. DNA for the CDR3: TGTGCCAGCAGCCGTCAGACAGGGGGAGATACGCAGTATTTT. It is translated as CASSRQTGGDTQYF.

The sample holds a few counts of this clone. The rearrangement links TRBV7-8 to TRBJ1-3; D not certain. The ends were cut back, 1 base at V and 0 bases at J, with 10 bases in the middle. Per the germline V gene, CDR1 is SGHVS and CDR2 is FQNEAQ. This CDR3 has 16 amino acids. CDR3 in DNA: TGTGCCAGCAGCTTAGGGAGGGAGGGCTCTGGAAACACCATATATTTT. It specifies CASSLGREGSGNTIYF.

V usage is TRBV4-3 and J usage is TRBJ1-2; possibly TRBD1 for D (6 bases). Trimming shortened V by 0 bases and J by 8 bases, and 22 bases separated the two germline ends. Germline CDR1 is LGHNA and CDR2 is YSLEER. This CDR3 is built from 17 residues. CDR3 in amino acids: CASSQDGGGAGFRGYTF. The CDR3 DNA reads TGCGCCAGCAGCCAAGATGGAGGGGGGGCGGGCTTCAGGGGCTACACCTTC.

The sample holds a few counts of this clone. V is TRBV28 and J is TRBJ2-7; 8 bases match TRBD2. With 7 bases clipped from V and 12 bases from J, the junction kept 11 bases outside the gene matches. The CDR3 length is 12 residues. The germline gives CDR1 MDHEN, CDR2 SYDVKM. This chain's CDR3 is CASTTLGGGWYF. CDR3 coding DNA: TGTGCCAGCACCACCCTCGGGGGGGGCTGGTACTTC.

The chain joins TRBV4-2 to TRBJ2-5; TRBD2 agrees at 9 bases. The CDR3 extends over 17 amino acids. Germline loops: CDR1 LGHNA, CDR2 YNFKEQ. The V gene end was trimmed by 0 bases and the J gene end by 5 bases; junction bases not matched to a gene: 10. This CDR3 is CASSQEKGGGAGETQYF. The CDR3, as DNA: TGTGCCAGCAGCCAAGAAAAGGGCGGGGGGGCCGGGGAGACCCAGTACTTC.

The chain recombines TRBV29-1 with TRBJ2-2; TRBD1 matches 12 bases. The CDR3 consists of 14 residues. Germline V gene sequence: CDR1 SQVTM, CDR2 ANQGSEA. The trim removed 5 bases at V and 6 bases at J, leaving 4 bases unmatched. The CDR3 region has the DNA TGCAGCGTTCCGGGACAGGGGGCGTCCGGGGAGCTGTTTTTT. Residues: CSVPGQGASGELFF.

The CDR3 sequence: CASTKRASGGPQYF. In nucleotides, the CDR3 is TGTGCCAGCACCAAGCGGGCTAGCGGGGGGCCCCAGTACTTC. The genes are TRBV7-2 and TRBJ2-5; 11 nucleotides agree with TRBD2. Germline-derived CDR1 and CDR2 are SGHTA and FQGNSA. This CDR3 spans 14 amino acids. The junction had 10 bases not matched to a gene; V was cut back by 7 bases and J by 9 bases.

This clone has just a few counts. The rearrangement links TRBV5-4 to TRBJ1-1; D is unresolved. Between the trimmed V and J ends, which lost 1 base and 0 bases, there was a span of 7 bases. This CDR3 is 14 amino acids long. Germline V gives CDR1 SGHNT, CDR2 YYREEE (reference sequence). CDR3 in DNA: TGTGCCAGCAGCTTGACAACTATGAACACTGAAGCTTTCTTT. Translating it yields CASSLTTMNTEAFF. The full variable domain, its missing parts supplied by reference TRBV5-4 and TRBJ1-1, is ETGVTQSPTHLIKTRGQQVTLRCSSQSGHNTVSWYQQALGQGPQFIFQYYREEENGRGNFPPRFSGLQFPNYSSELNVNALELDDSALYLCASSLTTMNTEAFFGQGTRLTVV.

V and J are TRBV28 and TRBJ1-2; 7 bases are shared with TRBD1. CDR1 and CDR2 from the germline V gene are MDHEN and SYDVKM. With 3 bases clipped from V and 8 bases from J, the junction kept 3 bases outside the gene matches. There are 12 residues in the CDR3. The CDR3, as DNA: TGTGCCAGCAGTTTGAGGGGGCAAGGCTACACCTTC. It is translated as CASSLRGQGYTF.

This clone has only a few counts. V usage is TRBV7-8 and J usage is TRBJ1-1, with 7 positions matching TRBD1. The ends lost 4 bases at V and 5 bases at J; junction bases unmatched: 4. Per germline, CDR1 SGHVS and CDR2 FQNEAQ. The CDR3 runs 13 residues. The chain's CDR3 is CASSSQGMTEAFF. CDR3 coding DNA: TGTGCCAGCAGCTCACAGGGGATGACTGAAGCTTTCTTT.